This is a list of T cell receptor beta chains from one sample in a study of T-cell memory formation after mild COVID-19. TCRdb re-called the 5' RACE reads with MiXCR, one entry per CDR3 protein. The sample includes 450,000 to 650,000 distinct CDR3 sequences, about 20% of them seen just once. Material: PBMCs or a T cell subset sorted from them (not recorded which). Receptor source: an adult woman who had mild COVID-19 (a few samples of this study predate the infection). Cell type and time point are not known. The CDR3 runs from the conserved cysteine through the conserved F or W. The D gene is left open where the match is weak. A clone size is listed for some rows: how often the clone was seen (once, few, many), or a class if it is expanded.

cdr3_nt cdr3_aa j_call d_call v_call clone_size
TGTGCCAGCAGCCCATCAGGAGATTCCTCCTACGAGCAGTACTTC CASSPSGDSSYEQYF TRBJ2-7 . TRBV7-9 few
TGTGCCGTAGGGGGGACAGGGAGTCCCAGGGCCTACAATGAGCAGTTCTTC CAVGGTGSPRAYNEQFF TRBJ2-1 TRBD1 TRBV4-2 .
TGTGCCAGCAGTTTCCCCCGGGACGGTTATAATTCACCCCTCCACTTT CASSFPRDGYNSPLHF TRBJ1-6 . TRBV27 .
TGTGCCAGCGGGAACCAGGGTCGCACTGAAGCTTTCTTT CASGNQGRTEAFF TRBJ1-1 . TRBV27 .
TGTGCCAGCAGCCGGGGAGGCTATGGCTACACCTTC CASSRGGYGYTF TRBJ1-2 . TRBV7-9 .
TGTGCCAGCAGTGGGACAGGGGCAGCCAAAAACATTCAGTACTTC CASSGTGAAKNIQYF TRBJ2-4 TRBD1 TRBV12-3/TRBV12-4 few
TGTGCCAGCAGCCTTAGACAGTCTATGGATACGCAGTATTTT CASSLRQSMDTQYF TRBJ2-3 . TRBV7-9 many
TGTGCCAGCAGCCCGACGAGGGCCTATGGCTACACCTTC CASSPTRAYGYTF TRBJ1-2 . TRBV13 few
TGCGCCAGCAGCCAAGTTCTTGGGGACGCTGACTCCCAGTACTTC CASSQVLGDADSQYF TRBJ2-7 . TRBV4-1 .
TGCAGTGCTAGAGACACGGAGCCGGAGGGAGCTTATGGCTACACCTTC CSARDTEPEGAYGYTF TRBJ1-2 . TRBV20-1 .
TGCGCCAGCAGCCCCGGAAGGGGGGTGGAGTCCGAGCAGTACTTC CASSPGRGVESEQYF TRBJ2-7 . TRBV5-1 .
TGTGCCAGCTCACCACGAGGGAACACTGAAGCTTTCTTT CASSPRGNTEAFF TRBJ1-1 . TRBV18 many
TGCAGCGTATCGGGGAGGGGTCCCCAAGAGACCCAGTACTTC CSVSGRGPQETQYF TRBJ2-5 TRBD2 TRBV29-1 few
TGCGCCAGCAGTCAGCGGCGGGCCGACTACGAGCAGTACTTC CASSQRRADYEQYF TRBJ2-7 . TRBV23-1 few
TGTGCCACCGGACAGGGGGCCTGGGAGCAGTACTTC CATGQGAWEQYF TRBJ2-7 TRBD1 TRBV19 .
TGTGCCAGCACCAATGACAGGGGGCACACCGGGGAGCTGTTTTTT CASTNDRGHTGELFF TRBJ2-2 TRBD1 TRBV27 many
TGTGCCAGTAAGGCTGGGAACACTGAAGCTTTCTTT CASKAGNTEAFF TRBJ1-1 . TRBV19 .
TGCGCCAGCAGCCGAGCTCCGACAGTTCCTGGCTACACCTTC CASSRAPTVPGYTF TRBJ1-2 . TRBV5-1 .
TGTGCCAGCTCACCCCCCATGGGGGGGGAGACCCAGTACTTC CASSPPMGGETQYF TRBJ2-5 TRBD2 TRBV18 few
TGCAGTGCTAGAGATCAGGGATATTGGGCCGGGGAGCTGTTTTTT CSARDQGYWAGELFF TRBJ2-2 . TRBV20-1 .
TGTGCCAGCGTAGAAGGGACCAAAAACATTCAGTACTTC CASVEGTKNIQYF TRBJ2-4 . TRBV25-1 .
TGTGCCAGCAGCTCCCTAGGAGGGGGGAACTATGGCTACACCTTC CASSSLGGGNYGYTF TRBJ1-2 . TRBV11-2 .
TGCGCCAGCAGCTACGGGCTAGTCGGGAGCACAGATACGCAGTATTTT CASSYGLVGSTDTQYF TRBJ2-3 . TRBV5-1 few
TGTGCCAGCAGTGAGGACTACGAGCAGTACTTC CASSEDYEQYF TRBJ2-7 . TRBV6-1 .
TGTGCCAGCAGCCTGGGACTAGCGGGAGAGGCTGAGCAGTTCTTC CASSLGLAGEAEQFF TRBJ2-1 TRBD2 TRBV6-6 .
TGTGCCAGCAGGATAACAGTCTCTGGAAACACCATATATTTT CASRITVSGNTIYF TRBJ1-3 . TRBV6-5 .
TGTGCCAGCAGCTTAGCGTGGACTACAGAGCAGTACTTC CASSLAWTTEQYF TRBJ2-7 . TRBV7-8 .
TGTGCCACCAGTGACACTGGCGGGGGGGGGAAGTCTCTAGAGACCCAGTACTTC CATSDTGGGGKSLETQYF TRBJ2-5 TRBD2 TRBV24-1 few
TGCGCCAGCAGCCCGACGGGGGAGGGGAACACCGGGGAGCTGTTTTTT CASSPTGEGNTGELFF TRBJ2-2 TRBD2 TRBV5-1 few
TGTGCCACCAGTGGCGGACAGGGGGGTACCACTGAAGCTTTCTTT CATSGGQGGTTEAFF TRBJ1-1 TRBD1 TRBV24-1 .
TGCGCCAGCAGCCTGCAGGGTAATAGCAATCAGCCCCAGCATTTT CASSLQGNSNQPQHF TRBJ1-5 . TRBV4-1 many
TGTGCCAGCAGTCACGGGACATATCGCTACACCTTC CASSHGTYRYTF TRBJ1-2 . TRBV6-6 .
TGTGCCAGCAGCTTAGATATCAGGGGGCGCTTAGAGACCCAGTACTTC CASSLDIRGRLETQYF TRBJ2-5 TRBD1 TRBV7-8 .
TGTGCCACCAGCAGAGTTCCAGTTCGAGGGGGTCTTGAAGCTTTCTTT CATSRVPVRGGLEAFF TRBJ1-1 . TRBV15 .
TGTGCCAGCTCACCTTTCGGGGAGGAGACCCAGTACTTC CASSPFGEETQYF TRBJ2-5 . TRBV18 .
TGCAGTGCTAGGGTTGGGGGGAACGGCAATCAGCCCCAGCATTTT CSARVGGNGNQPQHF TRBJ1-5 . TRBV20-1 .
TGTGCCAGCAGTGAATGGCGTGGGACTAATGAAAAACTGTTTTTT CASSEWRGTNEKLFF TRBJ1-4 . TRBV2 few
TGTGCCAGTCGAGTCGGGTTCCTAGCGGGAGGGGATGAGCAGTTCTTC CASRVGFLAGGDEQFF TRBJ2-1 TRBD2 TRBV6-2/TRBV6-3 .
TGCAGCGATCAGGGTTCCCACGGGTATGGCTACACCTTC CSDQGSHGYGYTF TRBJ1-2 . TRBV29-1 few
TGTGCCAGCAGTTCCTACGGGGTGAACACTGAAGCTTTCTTT CASSSYGVNTEAFF TRBJ1-1 . TRBV27 .
TGTGCCAGCAGCGCCTCAGGAGACTTCAGCACAGATACGCAGTATTTT CASSASGDFSTDTQYF TRBJ2-3 . TRBV9 few
TGTGCCAGCAGTGATTGGGGGTTGGAGACCCAGTACTTC CASSDWGLETQYF TRBJ2-5 . TRBV25-1 .
TGTGCCAGTAGGGACGGATCAGAGCAGTACTTC CASRDGSEQYF TRBJ2-7 . TRBV19 few
TGCGCCAGCAGCCAAGCCACGGCGGACTTTTTAGGGGCGATGAACACTGAAGCTTTCTTT CASSQATADFLGAMNTEAFF TRBJ1-1 . TRBV4-1 few
TGCAGTGCTAGTCGACTAGCCCCCTTCGAGCAGTACTTC CSASRLAPFEQYF TRBJ2-7 TRBD2 TRBV20-1 .
TGTGCCAGCAGCACCCCGGGGGGGTGGCAGAACTATGGCTACACCTTC CASSTPGGWQNYGYTF TRBJ1-2 . TRBV7-9 once
TGTGCCAGCAGTCGGGGGGGGGAAAAACTGTTTTTT CASSRGGEKLFF TRBJ1-4 . TRBV6-6 .
TGCAGTGCTGCCGGGACTAGCGGGGGCTACGAGCAGTACTTC CSAAGTSGGYEQYF TRBJ2-7 TRBD2 TRBV20-1 .
TGCAGTGCTAGAGAAAGTGAGCAGTTCTTC CSARESEQFF TRBJ2-1 . TRBV20-1 few
TGTGCCAGCAGCGTGGACTCCTACAATGAGCAGTTCTTC CASSVDSYNEQFF TRBJ2-1 . TRBV7-9 .
TGTGCCAGTAGTATAGTGGGGACTAGCGGGAGCTCCTACGAGCAGTACTTC CASSIVGTSGSSYEQYF TRBJ2-7 TRBD2 TRBV19 few
TGTGCCAGCAGCGCTGGGACTAGCGCGCAGTATTTT CASSAGTSAQYF TRBJ2-3 TRBD2 TRBV9 few
TGTGCCAGCAGCTCGACAGAGACCCGAACAGATACGCAGTATTTT CASSSTETRTDTQYF TRBJ2-3 . TRBV7-9 few
TGTGCCAGCAGTCCTACGGGGGACGGGAACACTGAAGCTTTCTTT CASSPTGDGNTEAFF TRBJ1-1 . TRBV5-6 .
TGTGCCAGCAGCTTCTTCTCTCGTTTTTTCTCCTACAATGAGCAGTTCTTC CASSFFSRFFSYNEQFF TRBJ2-1 . TRBV5-8 few
TGTGCCACCAGTGATGCTGGGACAGCAAATCAGCCCCAGCATTTT CATSDAGTANQPQHF TRBJ1-5 TRBD1 TRBV24-1 .
TGTGCCAGCAGTCCGGACAGGGTCGGGACCCAGTACTTC CASSPDRVGTQYF TRBJ2-5 TRBD1 TRBV12-3/TRBV12-4 .
TGTGCCAGCAGTTACGGGTCCCAAGAGACCCAGTACTTC CASSYGSQETQYF TRBJ2-5 . TRBV6-6 .
TGTGCCAGCAGCGTAGTAGTCTCCACTGAAGCTTTCTTT CASSVVVSTEAFF TRBJ1-1 . TRBV9 .